Presented here are 14 T cell receptor beta chains from one specimen sequenced in a study of blood T cell repertoires in COVID-19. Some clones are missing from TCRdb's copy, which holds only in-frame ones; the method was immunoSEQ multiplex PCR. The data hold under 350,000 clones, with 85% to 90% observed a single time. Sequencing was carried out using peripheral blood. The receptors shown here come from a human donor in a cohort sampled during active COVID-19.

The rearrangement joins TRBV19 to TRBJ1-6; 8 bases line up with TRBD1. This CDR3 spans 14 amino acids. With V trimmed by 9 bases and J by 9 bases, 10 bases remained unmatched. Germline lookup yields CDR1 LNHDA and CDR2 SQIVND (reference sequence). The CDR3 DNA follows: TGTGCCAGCACGGACAGGGCTCGAAGTTCACCCCTCCACTTT. Its protein is CASTDRARSSPLHF.

The table lists this clone with a few counts. CDR3 loop: CASSQRAGEGHEQYF. In DNA, the CDR3 is TGCGCCAGCAGCCAACGGGCGGGAGAAGGCCACGAGCAGTACTTC. The V and J genes are TRBV4-1 and TRBJ2-7; TRBD2 matches 7 bases. This CDR3 comprises 15 residues. Trimming took 2 bases from V and 5 from J; bases not matched to a gene: 9. Per the germline V gene, CDR1 is MGHRA and CDR2 is YSYEKL.

The chain links TRBV18 to TRBJ2-2; 12 bases match TRBD2. V gave up 5 bases and J gave up 6 bases; unmatched junction bases: 10. The germline gives CDR1 KGHSH, CDR2 LQKENI. This CDR3 region has 17 residues. Here the CDR3 reads CASSTTSGSSMAGELFF. The CDR3 DNA reads TGTGCCAGCTCAACGACTAGCGGGAGCTCGATGGCCGGGGAGCTGTTTTTT.

The chain couples TRBV12-3 or TRBV12-4 to TRBJ2-5; D is unclear. CDR3 size: 12 residues. Between the trimmed V and J ends, which lost 1 base and 5 bases, there was a span of 5 bases. As DNA, the CDR3 is TGTGCCAGCAGTTTAGGGCGGGAGACCCAGTACTTC. This sequence encodes CASSLGRETQYF.

The chain uses TRBV3-1 (or the pseudogene TRBV3-2) and TRBJ2-3; maybe TRBD2 (6 bases). Germline V CDR1 and CDR2: LGHDT, YNNKEL (reference sequence). The CDR3 spans 16 residues. Trimming removed 2 bases from V and 0 bases from J, with 12 bases in between. CDR3 nucleotides: TGTGCCAGCAGCCAATCGGGCGGGATTAGCACAGATACGCAGTATTTT. Translated: CASSQSGGISTDTQYF.

The chain has TRBV5-1 and TRBJ2-3, with TRBD2 matching over 11 bases. This CDR3 has 16 residues. Trimming took 6 bases from V and 1 from J; bases not matched to a gene: 7. CDR1 is SGHRS and CDR2 is YFSETQ in the germline V gene. The CDR3 DNA reads TGCGCCAGCACCGCACCGGGACTAGCGGGCACAGATACGCAGTATTTT. Translation: CASTAPGLAGTDTQYF.

The chain employs TRBV3-1 (or the pseudogene TRBV3-2) and TRBJ1-1, with 7 bases matching TRBD1. The CDR3 is 11 residues long. Trimming removed 6 bases from V and 7 bases from J; junction bases left unmatched: 2. Germline V gives CDR1 LGHDT, CDR2 YNNKEL (reference sequence). The CDR3 sequence: CASSPGGEAFF. The DNA of the CDR3 is TGTGCCAGCAGTCCAGGGGGTGAAGCTTTCTTT.

V is TRBV4-1 and J is TRBJ2-5; 10 bases align to TRBD1. The CDR3 is 15 amino acids. Germline V gene data show CDR1 as MGHRA and CDR2 as YSYEKL. V lost 5 bases to trimming and J lost 6 bases; unmatched junction nucleotides: 9. The CDR3 region is CASSFRGDRGQTQYF. The CDR3 nucleotides are TGCGCCAGCAGCTTTCGGGGGGACAGGGGTCAGACCCAGTACTTC.

The genes are TRBV19 and TRBJ2-3, with D perhaps TRBD1 (5 bases). CDR1 is LNHDA and CDR2 is SQIVND in the germline V gene (reference sequence). The CDR3 runs to 15 residues. V lost 4 bases to trimming and J lost 1 base, with 12 bases between them. CDR3 DNA sequence: TGTGCCAGTAGTAGCCTAGGGGTCCGCACAGATACGCAGTATTTT. Residues: CASSSLGVRTDTQYF.

In its sample, this clone was seen once. J is TRBJ2-7 and V is TRBV18, with a tentative D call TRBD2 (6 bases). Germline CDR1 and CDR2: KGHSH and LQKENI. CDR3 length equals 14 residues. V shed 6 bases and J shed 3 bases, with 15 bases lying between them. CDR3 protein: CASSRAEEGYEQYF. CDR3 sequence (DNA): TGTGCCAGCTCTCGGGCAGAGGAGGGCTACGAGCAGTACTTC.

A few counts support this clone. The genes are TRBV4-1 and TRBJ2-2, with no clear D. The CDR3 is 17 amino acids. Deletions cut 0 bases from V and 4 bases from J, with 15 bases between. Germline CDR1 MGHRA, CDR2 YSYEKL. The CDR3 DNA follows: TGCGCCAGCAGCCAAGATTTTCTAGGTTCGGTCACCGGGGAGCTGTTTTTT. Its protein product is CASSQDFLGSVTGELFF.

This clone is a singleton in its sample. The V and J genes are TRBV7-2 and TRBJ1-2; TRBD1 agrees at 8 bases. CDR1 is SGHTA, CDR2 FQGNSA, per germline. The CDR3 covers 14 residues. V shed 5 bases, J shed 4 bases, and the junction held 6 bases outside the gene matches. CDR3 in DNA: TGTGCCAGCAGCCCAGGGGGCATGAGCTATGGCTACACCTTC. This translates into CASSPGGMSYGYTF.

This chain links TRBV19 with TRBJ2-1; 7 nucleotides align to TRBD2. This CDR3 has 14 amino acids. Germline V CDR1 and CDR2: LNHDA, SQIVND (reference sequence). The V segment lost 2 bases and the J segment 9 bases; nucleotides outside the gene matches: 7. CDR3 in amino acids: CASSIRVSGGEQFF. CDR3 DNA: TGTGCCAGTAGTATAAGGGTGTCGGGGGGTGAGCAGTTCTTC. Combining the CDR3 with reference TRBV19 and TRBJ2-1 gives the whole variable domain DGGITQSPKYLFRKEGQNVTLSCEQNLNHDAMYWYRQDPGQGLRLIYYSQIVNDFQKGDIAEGYSVSREKKESFPLTVTSAQKNPTAFYLCASSIRVSGGEQFFGPGTRLTVL.

This clone was detected only a few times. V gene TRBV10-3 combines with J gene TRBJ1-1; TRBD1 agrees at 11 bases. This CDR3 is 18 amino acids long. Looked up from germline, CDR1 is ENHRY and CDR2 is SYGVKD. V lost 8 bases to trimming and J lost 1 base; unmatched junction nucleotides: 15. CDR3 loop: CAIRPGQGVRRGNTEAFF. The DNA of the CDR3 is TGTGCCATCCGACCGGGACAGGGGGTACGGAGGGGGAACACTGAAGCTTTCTTT.